This entry lists 27 T cell receptor beta chains sequenced from one sample in a study of T cell responses to AZD1222 COVID-19 vaccine (dated by TCRdb to the early 2020s). Library method: the immunoSEQ multiplex PCR assay. TCRdb took this table from immuneACCESS and kept in-frame rearrangements with V and J called. Such tables lack part of the clones; where checked against another copy, unresolved V genes explain under half of the gap, and the rest is unexplained. Across this sample there are about 99,000 clones, with 80% to 90% seen only once. Of the sample, 20% to 25% falls within the top ten clones. What this sample's time point label stands for: baseline before first vaccination. Sequencing used peripheral blood, obtained on day 0 of AZD1222 vaccination. These receptors were collected from an adult in good health.

Details on this clone: This specimen includes other DNA sequences encoding the same CDR3. The chain has TRBV7-2 and TRBJ1-1; D not certain. Germline lookup yields CDR1 SGHTA and CDR2 FQGNSA. The CDR3 contains 14 residues. The ends were cut back, 1 base at V and 0 bases at J, with 6 bases in the middle. The CDR3 sequence is CASSLGRMNTEAFF. CDR3 DNA: TGTGCCAGCAGCTTAGGCCGGATGAACACTGAAGCTTTCTTT. The full variable domain, completed using reference TRBV7-2 and TRBJ1-1, is GAGVSQSPSNKVTEKGKDVELRCDPISGHTALYWYRQSLGQGLEFLIYFQGNSAPDKSGLPSDRFSAERTGGSVSTLTIQRTQQEDSAVYLCASSLGRMNTEAFFGQGTRLTVV.

This clone has a single count. The genes are TRBV6-8 and TRBJ1-5; TRBD1 agrees at 8 bases. The CDR3 extends over 17 amino acids. The V and J ends lost 4 bases and 0 bases, in that order; junction bases with no gene match: 8. Germline values: CDR1 MNHGY, CDR2 SAAAGT. CDR3 bases: TGTGCCAGCAGTTCCACGACAGGGGCTCTTAGCAATCAGCCCCAGCATTTT. Translated: CASSSTTGALSNQPQHF.

The chain joins TRBV24-1 to TRBJ2-6, with 7 bases identical to TRBD1. The CDR3 length is 17 residues. CDR1 is KGHDR and CDR2 is SFDVKD in the germline V gene. V was pared by 4 bases and J by 0 bases, with 5 bases of the junction left unmatched. The CDR3 sequence is CATSERTGSSGANVLTF. The CDR3, as DNA: TGTGCCACCAGTGAGAGGACAGGATCCTCTGGGGCCAACGTCCTGACTTTC.

The CDR3 here is CASSQGGGQFF. CDR3 coding DNA: TGTGCCAGCAGCCAAGGGGGTGGGCAGTTCTTC. This chain connects TRBV3-1 (or the pseudogene TRBV3-2) to TRBJ2-1, with D hard to call. The germline gives CDR1 LGHDT, CDR2 YNNKEL (reference sequence). The CDR3 loop spans 11 amino acids. Trimming stripped 1 base from V and 12 bases from J, with 7 bases between.

The V call is TRBV15, the J call TRBJ1-6; the D is unclear. Germline lookup yields CDR1 LNHNV and CDR2 YYDKDF (reference sequence). Deletions cut 0 bases from V and 9 bases from J, with 6 bases between. The CDR3 extends over 13 amino acids. DNA for the CDR3: TGTGCCACCAGCAGAGATTTCGCTTCACCCCTCCACTTT. Translation: CATSRDFASPLHF.

The J gene is TRBJ1-2, the V gene TRBV28; D perhaps matches TRBD1 (6 bases). The V gene lost 8 bases and the J gene lost 5 bases, with 15 bases spanning the gap. The CDR3 sequence is 13 residues long. CDR1 is MDHEN and CDR2 is SYDVKM in the germline V gene. The CDR3 here is CASFDRSSYGYTF. CDR3 bases: TGTGCCAGCTTTGACAGGTCCTCTTATGGCTACACCTTC.

The rearrangement uses TRBV24-1 and TRBJ1-2; D unresolved. This CDR3 region has 14 residues. V shed 5 bases and J shed 3 bases, with 12 bases lying between them. Germline V gives CDR1 KGHDR, CDR2 SFDVKD. The CDR3 spells CATSGVTRDYGYTF. CDR3 bases: TGTGCCACCAGTGGCGTAACTAGAGACTATGGCTACACCTTC.

This clone was recorded a few times. This chain uses TRBV19 with TRBJ2-3, with a tentative D call TRBD2 (6 bases). Germline V gene lookup returns CDR1 LNHDA and CDR2 SQIVND (reference sequence). V was shortened by 5 bases and J by 2 bases, with 14 bases between the two germline ends. This CDR3 is built from 15 residues. CDR3 DNA sequence: TGTGCCAGTAGTGCTCGCGGGAAAATCACAGATACGCAGTATTTT. It translates to CASSARGKITDTQYF.

The gene calls are TRBV9 and TRBJ1-1, with D hard to call. The CDR3 runs 12 residues. CDR1 SGDLS and CDR2 YYNGEE come from the germline V gene. Trimming left V 0 bases short and J 5 bases short, with 5 bases between. CDR3 sequence: CASSVGLTEAFF. DNA for the CDR3: TGTGCCAGCAGCGTAGGATTAACTGAAGCTTTCTTT.

This sequence joins TRBV18 and TRBJ1-1; the D gene is possibly TRBD1 (5 bases). This CDR3 contains 12 residues. Germline V lookup: CDR1 KGHSH, CDR2 LQKENI. The V end lost 3 bases, the J end lost 8 bases, and 10 bases lay between the germline ends. CDR3 DNA sequence: TGTGCCAGCTCACCCATTAGGGGAGAAGCTTTCTTT. This codes for CASSPIRGEAFF.

The chain is built from TRBV12-3 or TRBV12-4 and TRBJ1-2, with 9 nucleotides matching TRBD1. V gave up 6 bases and J gave up 8 bases; unmatched junction bases: 7. The CDR3 has 13 amino acids. DNA of the CDR3: TGTGCCAGCAGGTTCGGGACAGGGCACGGCTACACCTTC. Protein product: CASRFGTGHGYTF.

The chain employs TRBV20-1 and TRBJ2-3; D remains unclear. The germline gives CDR1 DFQATT, CDR2 SNEGSKA (reference sequence). With 1 base removed from V and 5 bases from J, the gap between germline ends came to 4 bases. The CDR3 has 11 amino acids. This CDR3 reads CSARAGDTQYF. The CDR3, as DNA: TGCAGTGCTAGAGCTGGAGATACGCAGTATTTT.

In this sample, this clone turned up once. This rearrangement joins TRBV14 to TRBJ1-6; TRBD1 matches 7 bases. The CDR3 is made up of 14 amino acids. The J segment lost 7 bases and the V segment lost 2 bases, leaving 2 bases of the junction unmatched. From germline, CDR1 is SGHDN and CDR2 FVKESK. The CDR3 region has the DNA TGTGCCAGCAGCCAACAGACAGGGAATTCACCCCTCCACTTT. Encoded protein: CASSQQTGNSPLHF.

The genes are TRBV6-5 and TRBJ2-4; possibly TRBD1 or TRBD2 for D (6 bases each). This CDR3 is 16 amino acids long. With 0 bases removed from V and 2 bases from J, the gap between germline ends came to 11 bases. Germline CDR1 and CDR2: MNHEY and SVGAGI. As DNA, the CDR3 is TGTGCCAGCAGTTACTCGGGGGGCGTCCCCAAAAACATTCAGTACTTC. Its translation: CASSYSGGVPKNIQYF.

The chain combines TRBV30 with TRBJ1-4, with a tentative D call TRBD1 (6 bases). Per the germline V gene, CDR1 is GTSNPN and CDR2 is SVGIG (reference sequence). This CDR3 has 13 amino acids. Trimming removed 8 bases from V and 6 bases from J, with 16 bases in between. The DNA for the CDR3 is TGTGCCGGGGCCAGGGGTCTCGATGAAAAACTGTTTTTT. It translates to CAGARGLDEKLFF.

The V gene is TRBV11-2, the J gene TRBJ2-1, with D unclear. V was trimmed by 1 base and J by 8 bases, leaving 15 bases between them. From germline, CDR1 is SGHAT and CDR2 FQNNGV. The CDR3 covers 15 residues. The chain's CDR3 is CASSLATAGRYEQFF. In nucleotides, the CDR3 is TGTGCCAGCAGCTTAGCCACTGCCGGCCGGTATGAGCAGTTCTTC.

The J gene is TRBJ2-1, the V gene TRBV7-3; 7 bases are a match to TRBD2. CDR1 and CDR2 from the germline V gene are SGHTA and FQGTGA. This CDR3 has 16 residues. The V segment lost 1 base and the J segment 3 bases; nucleotides outside the gene matches: 6. The CDR3 sequence is CASSLIAASGYNEQFF. Here the CDR3 DNA reads TGTGCCAGCAGCTTAATTGCGGCTAGCGGCTACAATGAGCAGTTCTTC.

This chain links TRBV5-6 with TRBJ1-6; 9 nucleotides align to TRBD1. Germline CDR1 is SGHDT and CDR2 is YYEEEE. The junction had 2 bases not matched to a gene; V was cut back by 0 bases and J by 7 bases. The CDR3 runs 15 residues. The CDR3 DNA follows: TGTGCCAGCAGCTTGGGGGGACAGGGCAATTCACCCCTCCACTTT. This translates into CASSLGGQGNSPLHF.

The chain recombines TRBV19 with TRBJ2-4, with a tentative D call TRBD1 (6 bases). The V end was cut by 3 bases, the J end by 0 bases, with 12 bases between. This CDR3 is 16 amino acids long. Germline CDR1 LNHDA, CDR2 SQIVND (reference sequence). The CDR3 sequence: CASSIGQRLAKNIQYF. CDR3 DNA: TGTGCCAGTAGTATTGGACAGCGATTAGCCAAAAACATTCAGTACTTC.

V and J are TRBV7-2 and TRBJ2-3; no definite D call. The germline V gene has CDR1 SGHTA and CDR2 FQGNSA. V lost 2 bases and J lost 1, with 13 bases in between. The CDR3 contains 16 residues. CDR3 coding DNA: TGTGCCAGCAGCTTACAACCCCCGACTGGCACAGATACGCAGTATTTT. Protein product: CASSLQPPTGTDTQYF.

The chain carries TRBV6-5 and TRBJ2-3; 8 nucleotides agree with TRBD2. CDR3 size: 12 residues. V shed 10 bases, J shed 3 bases, and the junction held 3 bases outside the gene matches. The V gene's germline CDR1 is MNHEY and CDR2 SVGAGI. The DNA for the CDR3 is TGTGCCATCGGGAGGGCGACAGATACGCAGTATTTT. This codes for CAIGRATDTQYF.

This chain connects TRBV18 to TRBJ1-5; D call uncertain. The germline gives CDR1 KGHSH, CDR2 LQKENI. V dropped 3 bases and J dropped 1 base, with 4 bases sitting between them. The CDR3 totals 13 residues. The CDR3, as DNA: TGTGCCAGCTCACCCCACAGCAATCAGCCCCAGCATTTT. Translated, it gives CASSPHSNQPQHF.

The chain is built from TRBV27 and TRBJ2-7; D might be TRBD1 or TRBD2, each matching 5 bases. V lost 6 bases, J lost 5 bases, and 20 bases lay in between. This CDR3 region has 15 residues. Germline V gene data show CDR1 as MNHEY and CDR2 as SMNVEV (reference sequence). The CDR3 DNA follows: TGTGCCAGCAGCACCATGGGTATCGGGGCCCACGAGCAGTACTTC. This encodes CASSTMGIGAHEQYF.

The rearrangement uses TRBV9 and TRBJ1-1; tentatively, D is TRBD1 (6 bases). CDR3 length: 17 amino acids. The germline gives CDR1 SGDLS, CDR2 YYNGEE. V was trimmed by 3 bases and J by 0 bases, leaving 18 bases between them. CDR3 DNA sequence: TGTGCCAGCAGCGGGGGGCCTCTAAATTCCATGAACACTGAAGCTTTCTTT. Translated: CASSGGPLNSMNTEAFF.

This chain joins TRBV7-8 and TRBJ2-6; D is undetermined. Germline V gene data show CDR1 as SGHVS and CDR2 as FQNEAQ. This CDR3 contains 17 residues. The V end was cut by 0 bases, the J end by 0 bases, with 9 bases between. CDR3 residues: CASSLAWTVSGANVLTF. The DNA for the CDR3 is TGTGCCAGCAGCTTAGCCTGGACGGTCTCTGGGGCCAACGTCCTGACTTTC.

V is TRBV9 and J is TRBJ1-3; D is undetermined. The CDR3 is made up of 16 amino acids. V lost 4 bases and J lost 0, with 14 bases in between. Germline CDR1 is SGDLS and CDR2 is YYNGEE. The CDR3 spells CASSPGSGSSGNTIYF. In DNA form, the CDR3 reads TGTGCCAGCAGCCCCGGGTCGGGGTCCTCTGGAAACACCATATATTTT.

The chain has TRBV7-2 and TRBJ2-5, with D possibly being TRBD1 (6 bases). From germline, CDR1 is SGHTA and CDR2 FQGNSA. The CDR3 sequence is 15 residues long. V lost 5 bases, J lost 3 bases, and 16 bases lay in between. CDR3 sequence (DNA): TGTGCCAGCAGCGGACAGATGACAGGAAAAGAGACCCAGTACTTC. Residues: CASSGQMTGKETQYF.